What follows are 28 T cell receptor beta chains derived from one specimen sequenced in a study of cytomegalovirus exposure and HLA in healthy donors. 60 Vbeta and 13 Jbeta primers were used in PCR. Data came from immunoSEQ multiplex PCR; TCRdb stores just in-frame clones and leaves some out. The sample holds 170,000 or so clones, around 77% seen once. The sample taken for sequencing was PBMCs. All receptors derive from a man between 60 and 75 years old in good health and CMV-seronegative.

The CDR3 DNA follows: TGTGCCAGCAGCAAACTAGCGGGGGTCAGAAATCCCCACAATGAGCAGTTCTTC. This translates into CASSKLAGVRNPHNEQFF. J is TRBJ2-1 and V is TRBV9; 11 nucleotides match TRBD2. The junction had 14 bases not matched to a gene; V was cut back by 4 bases and J by 5 bases. Germline V lookup: CDR1 SGDLS, CDR2 YYNGEE. CDR3 length: 18 amino acids. The variable domain in full, with the rest retrieved from reference TRBV9 and TRBJ2-1, is DSGVTQTPKHLITATGQRVTLRCSPRSGDLSVYWYQQSLDQGLQFLIQYYNGEERAKGNILERFSAQQFPDLHSELNLSSLELGDSALYFCASSKLAGVRNPHNEQFFGPGTRLTVL.

The chain combines TRBV13 with TRBJ2-7; 16 nucleotides agree with TRBD2. With V trimmed by 4 bases and J by 5 bases, 8 bases remained unmatched. CDR1 and CDR2 (germline): PRHDT, FYEKMQ (reference sequence). CDR3 size: 17 residues. The CDR3 reads CASSSGLAGGPRNEQYF. The CDR3, as DNA: TGTGCCAGCAGCTCGGGACTAGCGGGGGGGCCAAGGAACGAGCAGTACTTC.

This clone was recorded once. The chain has TRBV29-1 and TRBJ2-7; D not certain. The CDR3 length is 12 residues. V lost 5 bases and J 1 base, leaving 9 bases between the germline ends. Germline values: CDR1 SQVTM, CDR2 ANQGSEA. CDR3 sequence: CSVWKLSYEQYF. The CDR3 DNA reads TGCAGCGTTTGGAAACTATCCTACGAGCAGTACTTC.

This chain links TRBV7-8 with TRBJ1-4, with TRBD1 identical over 9 bases. Germline V gene lookup returns CDR1 SGHVS and CDR2 FQNEAQ. The CDR3 contains 16 residues. The CDR3 region is CEERQGVFETNEKLFF. CDR3 coding DNA: TGTGAAGAAAGACAGGGGGTTTTTGAAACTAATGAAAAACTGTTTTTT.

The CDR3 protein is CASSTAGARLEQYF. CDR3 nucleotide sequence: TGTGCCAGCTCCACTGCAGGGGCTCGTCTCGAGCAGTACTTC. The V and J genes are TRBV6-5 and TRBJ2-7; D may be TRBD1 (6 bases). The CDR3 sequence is 14 residues long. V lost 8 bases, J lost 6 bases, and 20 bases lay in between. CDR1 MNHEY and CDR2 SVGAGI come from the germline V gene.

V is TRBV18 and J is TRBJ2-2, with D maybe TRBD1 (6 bases). Germline lookup yields CDR1 KGHSH and CDR2 LQKENI. V was clipped by 6 bases and J by 0 bases, with 11 bases between them. This CDR3 contains 15 residues. The CDR3 sequence: CASSMDSANTGELFF. The CDR3 nucleotides read TGTGCCAGCTCGATGGACAGTGCGAACACCGGGGAGCTGTTTTTT.

V and J are TRBV2 and TRBJ1-2, with D unresolved. Germline V gene data show CDR1 as SNHLY and CDR2 as FYNNEI. The CDR3 is made up of 13 amino acids. V lost 7 bases to trimming and J lost 1 base, with 10 bases between them. DNA for the CDR3: TGTGCCAGCAATTTCGGGATTAACTATGGCTACACCTTC. Residues: CASNFGINYGYTF. The whole variable domain, filled in from reference TRBV2 and TRBJ1-2, reads EPEVTQTPSHQVTQMGQEVILRCVPISNHLYFYWYRQILGQKVEFLVSFYNNEISEKSEIFDDQFSVERPDGSNFTLKIRSTKLEDSAMYFCASNFGINYGYTFGSGTRLTVV.

In its sample, this clone was seen a few times. The V and J genes are TRBV6-1 and TRBJ2-5; 14 positions match TRBD2. Germline values: CDR1 MNHNS, CDR2 SASEGT. The trim removed 4 bases at V and 3 bases at J, leaving 4 bases unmatched. The CDR3 is 16 amino acids. CDR3 in amino acids: CASSGLTSGGEETQYF. The CDR3 coding sequence is TGTGCCAGCAGTGGGTTGACTAGCGGGGGGGAAGAGACCCAGTACTTC.

The chain couples TRBV28 to TRBJ1-4, with 10 bases lining up with TRBD1. After removal of 6 bases from V and 3 bases from J, the junction contained 10 bases not matched to a gene. This CDR3 is 17 amino acids long. Germline V gene lookup returns CDR1 MDHEN and CDR2 SYDVKM. The CDR3 DNA reads as TGTGCCAGCAGGAAGGACAGGGGGAGTTTGGCTAATGAAAAACTGTTTTTT. This gives the protein CASRKDRGSLANEKLFF.

This clone was recorded a few times. The chain combines TRBV2 with TRBJ1-6, with 7 bases fitting TRBD1. The germline gives CDR1 SNHLY, CDR2 FYNNEI. The CDR3 runs 14 residues. The junction had 6 bases not matched to a gene; V was cut back by 6 bases and J by 7 bases. Here the CDR3 reads CASRPTGVNSPLHF. The CDR3 nucleotides are TGTGCCAGCAGACCTACAGGGGTCAATTCACCCCTCCACTTT. Supplemented by reference TRBV2 and TRBJ1-6, the full variable domain reads EPEVTQTPSHQVTQMGQEVILRCVPISNHLYFYWYRQILGQKVEFLVSFYNNEISEKSEIFDDQFSVERPDGSNFTLKIRSTKLEDSAMYFCASRPTGVNSPLHFGNGTRLTVT.

This clone turned up a few times. The V gene is TRBV5-1, the J gene TRBJ1-1, with 9 bases matching TRBD1. CDR1 SGHRS and CDR2 YFSETQ come from the germline V gene. V shed 2 bases, J shed 4 bases, and the junction held 9 bases outside the gene matches. The CDR3 runs to 16 residues. The CDR3 nucleotides are TGCGCCAGCAGCTTAAGGGACAGGGAAGTTATCACTGAAGCTTTCTTT. Its translation: CASSLRDREVITEAFF.

The chain combines TRBV10-3 with TRBJ1-1; 7 positions agree with TRBD1. V shed 6 bases, J shed 0 bases, and the junction held 7 bases outside the gene matches. From germline, CDR1 is ENHRY and CDR2 SYGVKD. There are 15 residues in the CDR3. DNA for the CDR3: TGTGCCATCAGGGGGGGACAGCTGATGAACACTGAAGCTTTCTTT. Its translation: CAIRGGQLMNTEAFF.

The V and J genes are TRBV4-1 and TRBJ1-2; 7 bases match TRBD1. V was clipped by 6 bases and J by 0 bases; unmatched bases: 4. This CDR3 has 14 amino acids. CDR1 is MGHRA, CDR2 YSYEKL, per germline. CDR3 in DNA: TGCGCCAGCAGGTTCAGGGGGACTAACTATGGCTACACCTTC. This encodes CASRFRGTNYGYTF.

The genes are TRBV29-1 and TRBJ2-1, with 8 bases that match TRBD2. V trimming: 4 bases; J trimming: 5 bases; junction bases outside the gene matches: 13. Per germline, CDR1 SQVTM and CDR2 ANQGSEA. CDR3 length equals 16 residues. The CDR3 DNA sequence: TGCAGCGTTGTAGAAGGGAAGACTAGCGCGAACAATGAGCAGTTCTTC. Protein product: CSVVEGKTSANNEQFF.

This clone turned up a few times. The chain recombines TRBV5-1 with TRBJ2-3; 13 positions agree with TRBD2. V lost 4 bases and J lost 2; bases outside the gene matches: 4. Per germline, CDR1 SGHRS and CDR2 YFSETQ. The CDR3 sequence is 16 residues long. CDR3 region: CASSTTSGGTTDTQYF. For the CDR3, the DNA is TGCGCCAGCAGCACGACTAGCGGGGGGACCACAGATACGCAGTATTTT.

This sequence joins TRBV6-6 and TRBJ2-3, with a tentative D call TRBD1 (5 bases). The CDR3 sequence is 13 residues long. Deletions cut 7 bases from V and 3 bases from J, with 11 bases between. CDR1 and CDR2 (germline): MNHNY, SVGAGI (reference sequence). The DNA of the CDR3 is TGTGCCAGCACAAAGGGGTCTACAGATACGCAGTATTTT. Translation gives CASTKGSTDTQYF.

As regards this clone: One end of the junction does not line up with germline, which may come from a read error. The chain has TRBV2 and TRBJ1-5; D is perhaps TRBD1 (5 bases). Per the germline V gene, CDR1 is SNHLY and CDR2 is FYNNEI. The CDR3 has 16 residues. The CDR3 bases are TGTGCCAGCAGATCCCGGGGGGGGTATGGCAATCAGCCCCAGAATTTT. It encodes CASRSRGGYGNQPQNF.

The gene calls are TRBV15 and TRBJ1-3, with D unresolved. Germline CDR1 and CDR2: LNHNV and YYDKDF (reference sequence). V shed 0 bases and J shed 0 bases, with 9 bases lying between them. This CDR3 has 16 amino acids. The CDR3 DNA reads TGTGCCACCAGCAGAGATTTCCCCATCTCTGGAAACACCATATATTTT. Its translation: CATSRDFPISGNTIYF.

The sample holds a few counts of this clone. The V and J genes are TRBV19 and TRBJ1-5; D gene unclear. V was trimmed by 6 bases and J by 0 bases, leaving 12 bases between them. The CDR3 loop spans 15 amino acids. From germline, CDR1 is LNHDA and CDR2 SQIVND (reference sequence). DNA for the CDR3: TGTGCCAGTAGCCACCGCCGCAGTAGCAATCAGCCCCAGCATTTT. Its protein is CASSHRRSSNQPQHF.

The CDR3 loop reads CASSLEGQGSGTEAFF. Written as DNA, the CDR3 is TGCGCCAGCAGCTTGGAGGGACAGGGAAGTGGAACTGAAGCTTTCTTT. The rearrangement joins TRBV5-1 to TRBJ1-1; TRBD1 aligns across 9 bases. Germline V lookup: CDR1 SGHRS, CDR2 YFSETQ. There are 16 residues in the CDR3. The trim removed 0 bases at V and 5 bases at J, leaving 8 bases unmatched.

CDR3 DNA sequence: TGTGCCAGTAACCCCCAGGGGGCTGGCGTTGGTGAGCAGTACTTC. This translates into CASNPQGAGVGEQYF. The genes are TRBV19 and TRBJ2-7, with TRBD1 identical over 8 bases. Per the germline V gene, CDR1 is LNHDA and CDR2 is SQIVND (reference sequence). J gave up 7 bases and V 7 bases, and 15 bases lay outside the gene matches. CDR3 length: 15 amino acids.

The chain combines TRBV5-6 with TRBJ2-5, with 9 nucleotides matching TRBD2. V lost 6 bases and J lost 1; bases outside the gene matches: 4. The CDR3 is made up of 14 amino acids. From germline, CDR1 is SGHDT and CDR2 YYEEEE. In DNA, the CDR3 is TGTGCCAGCAAAATAGCGGGGGCCCAAGAGACCCAGTACTTC. Its protein is CASKIAGAQETQYF.

This clone was seen only once. The V gene is TRBV28, the J gene TRBJ2-2; D is possibly TRBD1 (6 bases). Germline V gene sequence: CDR1 MDHEN, CDR2 SYDVKM. There are 17 residues in the CDR3. V lost 7 bases and J lost 5, with 23 bases in between. In DNA, the CDR3 is TGTGCCAGCATCCCCACCGCCACAGGGCGTGCGACCGGGGAGCTGTTTTTT. Its translation is CASIPTATGRATGELFF.

V and J are TRBV7-2 and TRBJ2-7; 12 bases line up with TRBD1. With 4 bases clipped from V and 7 bases from J, the junction kept 11 bases outside the gene matches. CDR1 and CDR2 (germline): SGHTA, FQGNSA. This CDR3 contains 16 residues. CDR3 region: CASSSGMGQGAFEQYF. The CDR3 DNA follows: TGTGCCAGCAGCTCGGGTATGGGACAGGGGGCTTTTGAGCAGTACTTC.

The rearrangement links TRBV6-5 to TRBJ1-4; D may be TRBD1 (6 bases). In germline, CDR1 is MNHEY, CDR2 SVGAGI. Between the trimmed V and J ends, which lost 8 bases and 3 bases, there was a span of 10 bases. The CDR3 has 13 amino acids. CDR3 nucleotide sequence: TGTGCCAGCTCGGACAGACCTAATGAAAAACTGTTTTTT. It translates to CASSDRPNEKLFF.

J is TRBJ1-5 and V is TRBV7-8; no reliable D call. The CDR3 loop spans 13 amino acids. Germline V CDR1 and CDR2: SGHVS, FQNEAQ. V lost 5 bases and J 6 bases, leaving 11 bases between the germline ends. The CDR3 nucleotides are TGTGCCAGCAGCCCCGGAGGAGGTCAGCCCCAGCATTTT. It specifies CASSPGGGQPQHF.

V and J are TRBV2 and TRBJ2-7, with D possibly matching TRBD1 (6 bases). The CDR3 has 17 amino acids. Germline lookup yields CDR1 SNHLY and CDR2 FYNNEI. Trimming took off 0 bases at V and 3 bases at J, with 18 bases between the two ends. CDR3 sequence (DNA): TGTGCCAGCAGTGAAGCGCGGGCCGGGACAACTAACTACGAGCAGTACTTC. Translated: CASSEARAGTTNYEQYF.

The chain uses TRBV5-1 and TRBJ2-2; 7 nucleotides line up with TRBD2. The CDR3 has 15 residues. Germline values: CDR1 SGHRS, CDR2 YFSETQ. V lost 6 bases and J lost 0; bases outside the gene matches: 5. For the CDR3, the DNA is TGCGCCAGCACGGCGGGGGTCGCGAACACCGGGGAGCTGTTTTTT. Its protein is CASTAGVANTGELFF.